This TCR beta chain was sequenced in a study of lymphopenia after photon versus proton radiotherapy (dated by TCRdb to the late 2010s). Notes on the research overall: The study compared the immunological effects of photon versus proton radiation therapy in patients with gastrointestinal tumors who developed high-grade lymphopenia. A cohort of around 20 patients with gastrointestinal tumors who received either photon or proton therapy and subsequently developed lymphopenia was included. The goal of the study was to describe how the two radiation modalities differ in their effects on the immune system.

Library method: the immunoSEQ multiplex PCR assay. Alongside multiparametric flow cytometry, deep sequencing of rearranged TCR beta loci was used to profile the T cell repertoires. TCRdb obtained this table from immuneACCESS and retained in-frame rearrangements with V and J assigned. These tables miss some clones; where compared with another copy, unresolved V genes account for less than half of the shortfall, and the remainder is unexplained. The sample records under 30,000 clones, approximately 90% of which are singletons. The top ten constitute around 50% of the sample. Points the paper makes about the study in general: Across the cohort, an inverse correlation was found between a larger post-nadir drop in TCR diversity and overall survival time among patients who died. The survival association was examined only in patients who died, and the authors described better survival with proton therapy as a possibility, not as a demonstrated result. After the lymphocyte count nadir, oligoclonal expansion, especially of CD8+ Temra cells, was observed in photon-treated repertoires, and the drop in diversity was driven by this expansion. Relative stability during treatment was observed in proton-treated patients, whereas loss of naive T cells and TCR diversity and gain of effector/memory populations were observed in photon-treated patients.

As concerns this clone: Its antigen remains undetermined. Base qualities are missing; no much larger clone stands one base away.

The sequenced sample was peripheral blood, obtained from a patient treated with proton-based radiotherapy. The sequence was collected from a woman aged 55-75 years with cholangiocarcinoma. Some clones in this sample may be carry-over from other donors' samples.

The nucleotides read TGTGCCATCGGTCGTGAGACCCAGTACTTC. Translated, this is CAIGRETQYF. The chain joins TRBV10-3 to TRBJ2-5; there is no confident call for the D gene. The cysteine opens and the phenylalanine closes a CDR3 of 10 amino acids. Only the CDR3 portion is preserved as DNA: 30 bases, with reading frame beginning at the first base. According to the germline V gene, CDR1 reads ENHRY and CDR2 reads SYGVKD. V is clipped by 8 bases and J by 5 bases, and the sequence between their germline boundaries is 6 bases long.